Listed below are T cell receptor beta chains from one sample, sequenced in a study of response to subunit inactivated influenza vaccine. Using its own MiXCR run on the RT-PCR reads, TCRdb lists one record per CDR3 protein. The sample carries roughly 700,000 distinct CDR3 sequences, roughly 14% recorded once. The material was PBMCs from blood, obtained about 13 days after vaccination. These receptors were collected from a man in his fifties or sixties who received an inactivated influenza vaccine. The CDR3 runs from the conserved cysteine through the conserved F or W. The D gene is left open where the match is weak. The listing skips clone size in some rows; elsewhere it reads once, few, many or a size class.

CDR3nt: TGTGCCAGCAGACGAACAAACTCCTACGAGCAGTACTTC
CDR3aa: CASRRTNSYEQYF
abundance: many
v_gene: TRBV7-9
j_gene: TRBJ2-7
d_gene: -

CDR3nt: TGCAGCGTGGCCCCTGGCTCAAAAACAGATACGCAGTATTTT
CDR3aa: CSVAPGSKTDTQYF
abundance: -
v_gene: TRBV29-1
j_gene: TRBJ2-3
d_gene: -

CDR3nt: TGTGCCAGCAGCACCCCGGTCGCTAGCGGGAGAGTAAATGAGCAGTTCTTC
CDR3aa: CASSTPVASGRVNEQFF
abundance: -
v_gene: TRBV21-1
j_gene: TRBJ2-1
d_gene: -

CDR3nt: TGTGCCAGCTCCCCCTTCGGAGGGACGGCAGATACGCAGTATTTT
CDR3aa: CASSPFGGTADTQYF
abundance: few
v_gene: TRBV18
j_gene: TRBJ2-3
d_gene: -

CDR3nt: TGTGCCTGGAGTGTTGGGGCAGGGTTGGATCGGCCCCAGCATTTT
CDR3aa: CAWSVGAGLDRPQHF
abundance: once
v_gene: TRBV30
j_gene: TRBJ1-5
d_gene: -

CDR3nt: TGTGCCAGCTCGGACGCCTGGAGGAACACTGAAGCTTTCTTT
CDR3aa: CASSDAWRNTEAFF
abundance: -
v_gene: TRBV28
j_gene: TRBJ1-1
d_gene: -

CDR3nt: TGTGCCATCAGGGCCGACAAAAACAGGGATCAGCCCCAGCATTTT
CDR3aa: CAIRADKNRDQPQHF
abundance: once
v_gene: TRBV10-3
j_gene: TRBJ1-5
d_gene: -

CDR3nt: TGCAGTGCAGAGGGACTTCCCAATGAGCAGTTCTTC
CDR3aa: CSAEGLPNEQFF
abundance: -
v_gene: TRBV20-1
j_gene: TRBJ2-1
d_gene: -

CDR3nt: TGTACCAGCAGCCCTAGGTCCGGAGGGGGTAGCAATCAGCCCCAGCATTTT
CDR3aa: CTSSPRSGGGSNQPQHF
abundance: -
v_gene: TRBV11-3
j_gene: TRBJ1-5
d_gene: -

CDR3nt: TGTGCCAGCAGCCCCCTTTTCGGAACCTACTCCTACGAGCAGTACTTC
CDR3aa: CASSPLFGTYSYEQYF
abundance: -
v_gene: TRBV7-9
j_gene: TRBJ2-7
d_gene: -

CDR3nt: TGCAGTGCTAGAGAGGTATCCGATGAGCAGTTCTTC
CDR3aa: CSAREVSDEQFF
abundance: -
v_gene: TRBV20-1
j_gene: TRBJ2-1
d_gene: -

CDR3nt: TGCGCCAGCAGCCACGCGGACAGGGTGGTTTCAAATGAGCAGTTCTTC
CDR3aa: CASSHADRVVSNEQFF
abundance: -
v_gene: TRBV4-3
j_gene: TRBJ2-1
d_gene: TRBD1

CDR3nt: TGTGCCAGCAGCACCAGCGGTCCCCAAGAGACCCAGTACTTC
CDR3aa: CASSTSGPQETQYF
abundance: -
v_gene: TRBV6-1
j_gene: TRBJ2-5
d_gene: -

CDR3nt: TGCGCCAGCAGCTTGCAGACCGGGACATCCTACGAGCAGTACTTC
CDR3aa: CASSLQTGTSYEQYF
abundance: few
v_gene: TRBV5-1
j_gene: TRBJ2-7
d_gene: -

CDR3nt: TGTGCCAGCAGCCAAGAGACACAGGGGTCTCCCTACGAGCAGTACTTC
CDR3aa: CASSQETQGSPYEQYF
abundance: -
v_gene: TRBV4-2
j_gene: TRBJ2-7
d_gene: TRBD1

CDR3nt: TGCAGTGCGGGGGTCAACAATCAGCCCCAGCATTTT
CDR3aa: CSAGVNNQPQHF
abundance: -
v_gene: TRBV20-1
j_gene: TRBJ1-5
d_gene: -

CDR3nt: TGTGCCAGCAGCTTAGTGTTGGCTGGCCCAGATACGCAGTATTTT
CDR3aa: CASSLVLAGPDTQYF
abundance: few
v_gene: TRBV7-9
j_gene: TRBJ2-3
d_gene: -

CDR3nt: TGTGCCAGCAGTCAAGACACGAGCAATCAGCCCCAGCATTTT
CDR3aa: CASSQDTSNQPQHF
abundance: -
v_gene: TRBV6-2/TRBV6-3
j_gene: TRBJ1-5
d_gene: -

CDR3nt: TGTGCCAGCAGTCACGACAGGGGGCACGAGACCCAGTACTTC
CDR3aa: CASSHDRGHETQYF
abundance: -
v_gene: TRBV12-3/TRBV12-4
j_gene: TRBJ2-5
d_gene: TRBD1

CDR3nt: TGCAGTGCTAGAGACAGTAGCCATCAGTTCGCGAACACCGGGGAGCTGTTTTTT
CDR3aa: CSARDSSHQFANTGELFF
abundance: -
v_gene: TRBV20-1
j_gene: TRBJ2-2
d_gene: -

CDR3nt: TGTGCCAGCAGCCAAATAACTAGCGGACTCAACAATGAGCAGTTCTTC
CDR3aa: CASSQITSGLNNEQFF
abundance: few
v_gene: TRBV4-2
j_gene: TRBJ2-1
d_gene: TRBD2

CDR3nt: TGTGCCAGCCGCAGGGGGGAAGCCCTTAACACCGGGGAGCTGTTTTTT
CDR3aa: CASRRGEALNTGELFF
abundance: -
v_gene: TRBV5-5
j_gene: TRBJ2-2
d_gene: -

CDR3nt: TGCAGCGTTGTCCTCAACACTGAAGCTTTCTTT
CDR3aa: CSVVLNTEAFF
abundance: few
v_gene: TRBV29-1
j_gene: TRBJ1-1
d_gene: -

CDR3nt: TGCGCCAGCAAACAACGGGGGTTACCTGCAGATACGCAGTATTTT
CDR3aa: CASKQRGLPADTQYF
abundance: -
v_gene: TRBV10-2
j_gene: TRBJ2-3
d_gene: -

CDR3nt: TGTGCCAGCAGCTGGGGACCGACCAGCTCTGGGGCCAACGTCCTGACTTTC
CDR3aa: CASSWGPTSSGANVLTF
abundance: -
v_gene: TRBV5-6
j_gene: TRBJ2-6
d_gene: -

CDR3nt: TGTGCCAGCAGCGAAAACGGGGACATTCAGTACTTC
CDR3aa: CASSENGDIQYF
abundance: few
v_gene: TRBV9
j_gene: TRBJ2-4
d_gene: -

CDR3nt: TGTGCCAGTAGTATCCAGGGTGGCACAGATACGCAGTATTTT
CDR3aa: CASSIQGGTDTQYF
abundance: -
v_gene: TRBV19
j_gene: TRBJ2-3
d_gene: -

CDR3nt: TGCAGTGCTCGCTCGGACAGCCTCTCTGGGGCCAACGTCCTGACTTTC
CDR3aa: CSARSDSLSGANVLTF
abundance: few
v_gene: TRBV20-1
j_gene: TRBJ2-6
d_gene: -

CDR3nt: TGTGCCAGCAGCTCGCCTTGGGGGCGCGCAAATGAGCAGTTCTTC
CDR3aa: CASSSPWGRANEQFF
abundance: -
v_gene: TRBV11-2
j_gene: TRBJ2-1
d_gene: -

CDR3nt: TGTGCCAGCAGCTTAGCGGGAATTGAGTCGTCTGTTGATGGCTACACCTTC
CDR3aa: CASSLAGIESSVDGYTF
abundance: -
v_gene: TRBV7-6
j_gene: TRBJ1-2
d_gene: -

CDR3nt: TGTGCCAGCGTTTTGGCCACGAGTACTGAAGCTTTCTTT
CDR3aa: CASVLATSTEAFF
abundance: -
v_gene: TRBV28
j_gene: TRBJ1-1
d_gene: -

CDR3nt: TGTGCCAGCAGTTTAAGTACTGGGTGGGAGCTGTTTTTT
CDR3aa: CASSLSTGWELFF
abundance: few
v_gene: TRBV12-3/TRBV12-4
j_gene: TRBJ2-2
d_gene: -

CDR3nt: TGCAGTGCTAGAACCGACAGGGTTTGGGGGGTTCCCACCTTC
CDR3aa: CSARTDRVWGVPTF
abundance: few
v_gene: TRBV20-1
j_gene: TRBJ1-2
d_gene: TRBD1

CDR3nt: TGTGCCATCGGAGGACTAGCGGGATCCACAGATACGCAGTATTTT
CDR3aa: CAIGGLAGSTDTQYF
abundance: -
v_gene: TRBV10-3
j_gene: TRBJ2-3
d_gene: TRBD2

CDR3nt: TGTGCCAGCAGCAAAACGGACGGGAGCAACACAGATACGCAGTATTTT
CDR3aa: CASSKTDGSNTDTQYF
abundance: -
v_gene: TRBV21-1
j_gene: TRBJ2-3
d_gene: -

CDR3nt: TGCAGTGCTAGAGTGCTAGCGGGAGGTTCTAGCACAGATACGCAGTATTTT
CDR3aa: CSARVLAGGSSTDTQYF
abundance: few
v_gene: TRBV20-1
j_gene: TRBJ2-3
d_gene: TRBD2

CDR3nt: TGTGCCAGCAGGGCGGGACACTTTGACACCTACGAGCAGTACTTC
CDR3aa: CASRAGHFDTYEQYF
abundance: few
v_gene: TRBV28
j_gene: TRBJ2-7
d_gene: -

CDR3nt: TGCGCCAGCAGCCAAGCTTACGGGACCAGCGGGGACGGGGAGCTGTTTTTT
CDR3aa: CASSQAYGTSGDGELFF
abundance: few
v_gene: TRBV4-3
j_gene: TRBJ2-2
d_gene: TRBD2

CDR3nt: TGTGCCTGGAATCAGGGTCGGACAGCCAGACAAAATCAGCCCCAGCATTTT
CDR3aa: CAWNQGRTARQNQPQHF
abundance: -
v_gene: TRBV30
j_gene: TRBJ1-5
d_gene: -

CDR3nt: TGTGCCAGCAGTGCTCAGGGGGCCACAGATACGCAGTATTTT
CDR3aa: CASSAQGATDTQYF
abundance: few
v_gene: TRBV2
j_gene: TRBJ2-3
d_gene: TRBD1

CDR3nt: TGTGCCAGCAGTTTATATCGCCAGGGGATGAACACTGAAGCTTTCTTT
CDR3aa: CASSLYRQGMNTEAFF
abundance: -
v_gene: TRBV28
j_gene: TRBJ1-1
d_gene: -

CDR3nt: TGTGCCAGCAGCCACACAGGGACCGAGCAGTACTTC
CDR3aa: CASSHTGTEQYF
abundance: -
v_gene: TRBV7-9
j_gene: TRBJ2-7
d_gene: -

CDR3nt: TGTGCCAGCAGTCCTAATAACCCGGGGTCCTACGAGCAGTACTTC
CDR3aa: CASSPNNPGSYEQYF
abundance: few
v_gene: TRBV2
j_gene: TRBJ2-7
d_gene: -

CDR3nt: TGCGCCAGCAGCCACAACAGGGCCACCGGGGAGCTGTTTTTT
CDR3aa: CASSHNRATGELFF
abundance: once
v_gene: TRBV4-3
j_gene: TRBJ2-2
d_gene: -

CDR3nt: TGTGCCAGCAGCAGCGGGACAGGGGCCCTCTCTGGGGCCAACGTCCTGACTTTC
CDR3aa: CASSSGTGALSGANVLTF
abundance: -
v_gene: TRBV14
j_gene: TRBJ2-6
d_gene: TRBD1

CDR3nt: TGTGCCAGCAGCCCCTGGCAGGGCGTCAATGAGCAGTACTTC
CDR3aa: CASSPWQGVNEQYF
abundance: -
v_gene: TRBV7-2
j_gene: TRBJ2-7
d_gene: -